Listed below are T cell receptor beta chains from one sample, sequenced in a study of shared clonotypes between healthy human individuals. Libraries were prepared by immunoSEQ multiplex PCR; TCRdb keeps only in-frame clonotypes and omits some of them. The table has roughly 2 million clones, approximately 94% seen once. The sequencing input was naive CD8+ T cells sorted from blood. All receptors derive from a man aged 18-30 years in good health. The CDR3 runs from the conserved cysteine through the conserved F or W. Size is omitted from some rows. Given values are once, few, many or a class for expanded clones.

v_call,clone_size,cdr3_aa
TRBV9,-,CASSVSGHSNTEAFF
TRBV28,-,CASSLHRRMGHYEQYF
TRBV21-1,-,CASSTRGTLPYEQYF
TRBV29-1,-,CSAILAGGSYNEQFF
TRBV5-6,-,CASSLDGTGELFF
TRBV9,-,CASSVASGETDTQYF
TRBV10-2,-,CASGALLGETQYF
TRBV19,few,CASSPGAYGYTF
TRBV13,once,CASSPGSQETQYF
TRBV7-9,-,CASSLGSLHGVYNEQFF
TRBV19,-,CASSIAERVFSNQPQHF
TRBV6-1,-,CASRAGTLSNQPQHF
TRBV6-5,-,CASSYSTLLLGKEAFF
TRBV4-1,-,CASSDLVGANVLTF
TRBV5-1,-,CASSLEGLEQYF
TRBV28,-,CASTLGLITDTQYF
TRBV28,-,CASSANRGLRQETQYF
TRBV18,-,CASSPISVDGTDTQYF
TRBV11-2,once,CASSPEAPDTQYF
TRBV27,-,CASSLSWGLARSTDTQYF
TRBV4-1,-,CASSPLRGTYEQYF
TRBV15,-,CATSRVTSAHEQYF
TRBV9,-,CASSESGLAEQYF
TRBV4-3,-,CASSQGPGLAGPYNEQFF
TRBV6-5,-,CASSFSEGITDTQYF
TRBV5-4,-,CASSEGSVYGYTF
TRBV15,-,CATSRDPITRMSTGELFF
TRBV27,-,CASSLDTGELFF
TRBV2,-,CASRERVISYNEQFF
TRBV6-1,-,CASRWVSGYEQYF
TRBV14,-,CASSQDVDRDRGYEQYF
TRBV19,-,CASSIQVAGPYEQYF
TRBV19,-,CASSIGQGSGNTIYF
TRBV6-1,-,CASSVRTVNTEAFF
TRBV7-9,-,CASSFPGSSYEQYF
TRBV4-1,once,CASSQRGSLYEQYF
TRBV30,-,CAWRWAESYEQYF
TRBV28,once,CASSDPGYEQYF
TRBV4-3,-,CASSYNHDNEQFF
TRBV6-1,-,CASSDLAGADTDTQYF
TRBV27,-,CASSPQTGSYEQYF